The 28 T cell receptor beta chains reported below all come from one sample, sequenced in a study of blood T cell repertoires in COVID-19. Sequenced by immunoSEQ multiplex PCR; TCRdb stores in-frame clones only, minus some. The sample yields about 410,000 clones, about 89% seen once. Source material: peripheral blood. These receptors were obtained from a woman aged 40 to 50 with COVID-19, enrolled during active disease.

The sample holds a few counts of this clone. The chain carries TRBV28 and TRBJ2-7; 9 bases line up with TRBD1. Germline V lookup: CDR1 MDHEN, CDR2 SYDVKM. This CDR3 spans 19 amino acids. Germline trimming cut 5 bases from V and 4 bases from J; bases unmatched to any gene: 21. In nucleotides, the CDR3 is TGTGCCAGCAGTCCTCTGCTCTGGGGGACAGGGCCCCGGGGATACGAGCAGTACTTC. Its translation: CASSPLLWGTGPRGYEQYF.

The chain joins TRBV10-3 to TRBJ1-1, with no clear D. The CDR3 loop spans 15 amino acids. V lost 8 bases to trimming and J lost 0 bases, with 16 bases between them. CDR1 is ENHRY and CDR2 is SYGVKD in the germline V gene. The CDR3 loop is CAIVEPGPMNTEAFF. CDR3 nucleotides: TGTGCCATCGTTGAACCAGGCCCAATGAACACTGAAGCTTTCTTT.

The chain uses TRBV15 and TRBJ2-5, with 11 bases matching TRBD2. CDR3 length: 17 residues. The germline CDR1 and CDR2 sequences are LNHNV and YYDKDF (reference sequence). Trimming cost V 5 bases and J 5 bases; bases outside gene matches: 13. CDR3 amino acids: CATSVALAGGVGETQYF. In DNA, the CDR3 is TGTGCCACCAGCGTTGCCTTAGCGGGGGGGGTTGGCGAGACCCAGTACTTC.

This chain links TRBV2 with TRBJ1-6, with TRBD1 matching over 9 bases. This CDR3 contains 14 residues. CDR1 and CDR2 from the germline V gene are SNHLY and FYNNEI. V was clipped by 4 bases and J by 8 bases; unmatched bases: 3. The CDR3 DNA reads as TGTGCCAGCAGTGGGGACAGGGTGGATTCACCCCTCCACTTT. Amino acid sequence: CASSGDRVDSPLHF.

J is TRBJ2-1 and V is TRBV27, with 7 bases lining up with TRBD1. This CDR3 is 17 amino acids long. Germline trimming cut 3 bases from V and 3 bases from J; bases unmatched to any gene: 11. Per germline, CDR1 MNHEY and CDR2 SMNVEV (reference sequence). CDR3 nucleotide sequence: TGTGCCAGCAGTTTTTGGGTAGAAACAGGGGTCTACAATGAGCAGTTCTTC. It translates to CASSFWVETGVYNEQFF.

The V gene is TRBV12-3 or TRBV12-4, the J gene TRBJ2-7, with D possibly TRBD1 on 6 matching bases. The CDR3 is made up of 13 amino acids. V was trimmed by 4 bases and J by 4 bases, leaving 11 bases between them. CDR3 in amino acids: CASSSYRVYEQYF. The CDR3 nucleotides are TGTGCCAGCAGTTCGTACAGGGTTTACGAGCAGTACTTC.

The rearrangement joins TRBV7-2 to TRBJ2-1, with 11 bases fitting TRBD1. The V gene's germline CDR1 is SGHTA and CDR2 FQGNSA. This CDR3 spans 15 amino acids. Trimming at V came to 4 bases and at J to 9 bases, leaving 8 bases not matched to a gene. For the CDR3, the DNA is TGTGCCAGCAGCTCCGGGACAGGGGGTCAACTTGAGCAGTTCTTC. Its protein is CASSSGTGGQLEQFF.

This sequence joins TRBV7-2 and TRBJ1-4; 7 nucleotides match TRBD1. The CDR3 runs 13 residues. V was clipped by 5 bases and J by 7 bases; unmatched bases: 4. Germline-derived CDR1 and CDR2 are SGHTA and FQGNSA. The CDR3 DNA follows: TGTGCCAGCAGCCTCGACAGGGCTGAAAAACTGTTTTTT. Residues: CASSLDRAEKLFF.

The V gene is TRBV29-1, the J gene TRBJ2-2; the D gene is possibly TRBD2 (7 bases). In germline, CDR1 is SQVTM, CDR2 ANQGSEA. The V and J ends lost 5 bases and 5 bases respectively, with 18 bases between them. The CDR3 covers 15 residues. The CDR3 sequence: CSVQPGAGETGELFF. CDR3 bases: TGCAGCGTTCAACCGGGGGCGGGAGAAACCGGGGAGCTGTTTTTT.

The chain is built from TRBV19 and TRBJ2-7; no reliable D call. Per the germline V gene, CDR1 is LNHDA and CDR2 is SQIVND (reference sequence). V lost 8 bases and J lost 3, with 20 bases in between. The CDR3 totals 15 residues. The CDR3: CASSHGLGRHYEQYF. In DNA, the CDR3 is TGTGCCAGTTCCCATGGGTTGGGCAGGCACTACGAGCAGTACTTC.

V usage is TRBV19 and J usage is TRBJ1-4; 7 bases line up with TRBD1. V lost 9 bases to trimming and J lost 6 bases; unmatched junction nucleotides: 13. This CDR3 contains 15 residues. CDR1 LNHDA and CDR2 SQIVND come from the germline V gene (reference sequence). As DNA, the CDR3 is TGTGCCAGCCAAAAAACCCAGGGGGAAGATGAAAAACTGTTTTTT. Residues: CASQKTQGEDEKLFF.

Here the CDR3 reads CASSAGTGGRLNQPQHF. As DNA, the CDR3 is TGTGCCAGCAGCGCCGGGACAGGGGGCAGGTTAAATCAGCCCCAGCATTTT. The J gene is TRBJ1-5, the V gene TRBV9; TRBD1 aligns across 12 bases. Germline lookup yields CDR1 SGDLS and CDR2 YYNGEE. The V segment lost 3 bases and the J segment 4 bases; nucleotides outside the gene matches: 8. The CDR3 consists of 17 residues.

The chain couples TRBV2 to TRBJ1-3, with TRBD1 matching over 8 bases. CDR3 length equals 15 residues. Losses at the gene ends were 4 bases for V and 4 bases for J; bases not matched to a gene: 6. Germline V CDR1 and CDR2: SNHLY, FYNNEI. The CDR3: CASSAETGAGNTIYF. The CDR3 nucleotides read TGTGCCAGCAGTGCTGAGACAGGGGCCGGAAACACCATATATTTT. Together with reference TRBV2 and TRBJ1-3, the CDR3 gives the full variable domain: EPEVTQTPSHQVTQMGQEVILRCVPISNHLYFYWYRQILGQKVEFLVSFYNNEISEKSEIFDDQFSVERPDGSNFTLKIRSTKLEDSAMYFCASSAETGAGNTIYFGEGSWLTVV.

This chain uses TRBV6-5 with TRBJ1-4; D perhaps matches TRBD1 (5 bases). CDR3 length: 15 amino acids. Trimming pared 2 bases from V and 6 bases from J, leaving 13 bases between. Per the germline V gene, CDR1 is MNHEY and CDR2 is SVGAGI. CDR3 coding DNA: TGTGCCAGCAGTTACCCGGGGGGAGGCGATGAAAAACTGTTTTTT. This gives the protein CASSYPGGGDEKLFF.

The CDR3: CASSSTGGARNTEAFF. The DNA for the CDR3 is TGTGCCAGCAGTTCCACAGGGGGCGCGAGGAACACTGAAGCTTTCTTT. The rearrangement joins TRBV6-5 to TRBJ1-1; TRBD1 matches 9 bases. With 4 bases clipped from V and 1 base from J, the junction kept 7 bases outside the gene matches. Germline V lookup: CDR1 MNHEY, CDR2 SVGAGI. CDR3 length: 16 amino acids.

The chain is built from TRBV7-9 and TRBJ2-7, with 8 bases aligning to TRBD1. Looked up from germline, CDR1 is SEHNR and CDR2 is FQNEAQ (reference sequence). Unmatched junction bases numbered 4, after V lost 7 bases and J lost 5 bases. The CDR3 loop spans 12 amino acids. CDR3 DNA: TGTGCCAGCACCTGGACAGGGCACGAGCAGTACTTC. Its translation is CASTWTGHEQYF.

V gene TRBV5-4 combines with J gene TRBJ2-2; 7 bases line up with TRBD2. The CDR3 has 15 amino acids. Germline assignment: CDR1 SGHNT and CDR2 YYREEE (reference sequence). The junction had 8 bases not matched to a gene; V was cut back by 5 bases and J by 4 bases. The CDR3: CASSPARGSTGELFF. DNA for the CDR3: TGTGCCAGCAGTCCTGCCCGCGGGAGCACCGGGGAGCTGTTTTTT.

The rearrangement joins TRBV11-2 to TRBJ2-1, with D possibly TRBD1 on 5 matching bases. This CDR3 comprises 13 residues. Looked up from germline, CDR1 is SGHAT and CDR2 is FQNNGV. Trimming stripped 4 bases from V and 4 bases from J, with 8 bases between. The CDR3 sequence is CASSYTGYNEQFF. In DNA form, the CDR3 reads TGTGCCAGCAGCTATACAGGTTACAATGAGCAGTTCTTC.

V is TRBV6-5 and J is TRBJ1-4, with 7 positions matching TRBD1. CDR1 MNHEY and CDR2 SVGAGI come from the germline V gene. J gave up 0 bases and V 7 bases, and 2 bases lay outside the gene matches. This CDR3 has 14 amino acids. The CDR3 DNA is TGTGCCAGCACCAGGGGGACAACTAATGAAAAACTGTTTTTT. This codes for CASTRGTTNEKLFF.

J is TRBJ1-5 and V is TRBV7-2; the D gene is possibly TRBD1 (6 bases). Deletions cut 5 bases from V and 2 bases from J, with 16 bases between. CDR1 and CDR2 from the germline V gene are SGHTA and FQGNSA. This CDR3 has 16 residues. The CDR3 nucleotides read TGTGCCAGCAGCCAAGGGGGGGGGTCGGGCAATCAGCCCCAGCATTTT. Translated: CASSQGGGSGNQPQHF. The whole variable domain, remainder taken from reference TRBV7-2 and TRBJ1-5, is GAGVSQSPSNKVTEKGKDVELRCDPISGHTALYWYRQSLGQGLEFLIYFQGNSAPDKSGLPSDRFSAERTGGSVSTLTIQRTQQEDSAVYLCASSQGGGSGNQPQHFGDGTRLSIL.

The CDR3 coding sequence is TGTGCCAGCAGCCGCGGGGGGGCCGCCTACGAGCAGTACTTC. Residues: CASSRGGAAYEQYF. This chain uses TRBV9 with TRBJ2-7, with 9 bases matching TRBD2. Germline V gene data show CDR1 as SGDLS and CDR2 as YYNGEE. With V trimmed by 4 bases and J by 2 bases, 4 bases remained unmatched. CDR3 length equals 14 residues.

The J gene is TRBJ1-6, the V gene TRBV11-2, with 7 bases fitting TRBD1. The CDR3 length is 13 residues. The trim removed 7 bases at V and 9 bases at J, leaving 6 bases unmatched. Germline V gene sequence: CDR1 SGHAT, CDR2 FQNNGV. The CDR3 loop reads CASKRGLSSPLHF. CDR3 DNA: TGTGCCAGCAAAAGGGGGCTCAGTTCACCCCTCCACTTT.

The rearrangement links TRBV3-1 (or the pseudogene TRBV3-2) to TRBJ2-1; TRBD2 matches at 8 bases. Germline assignment: CDR1 LGHDT and CDR2 YNNKEL (reference sequence). The CDR3 loop spans 16 amino acids. The V and J ends lost 6 bases and 7 bases, in that order; junction bases with no gene match: 14. CDR3 region: CASRAGRLAYPNEQFF. CDR3 nucleotide sequence: TGTGCCAGCAGAGCAGGTAGACTAGCGTACCCGAATGAGCAGTTCTTC.

This clone came up a few times. This chain joins TRBV19 and TRBJ2-1, with TRBD2 matching over 11 bases. From germline, CDR1 is LNHDA and CDR2 SQIVND (reference sequence). Trimming took 0 bases from V and 5 from J; bases not matched to a gene: 9. CDR3 length: 18 amino acids. CDR3 nucleotide sequence: TGTGCCAGTAGTATAGATACCCTGACTAGCGGGGTTAACAATGAGCAGTTCTTC. Translated: CASSIDTLTSGVNNEQFF.

This clone showed up just a few times. The rearrangement links TRBV28 to TRBJ1-4; no firm D call. The CDR3 has 14 amino acids. Germline V gene sequence: CDR1 MDHEN, CDR2 SYDVKM. V was clipped by 5 bases and J by 7 bases, with 14 bases between them. CDR3 amino acids: CASSPRMRGEKLFF. CDR3 nucleotide sequence: TGTGCCAGCAGTCCGAGAATGCGAGGTGAAAAACTGTTTTTT.

V gene TRBV30 combines with J gene TRBJ1-5; TRBD1 aligns across 11 bases. V was clipped by 1 base and J by 7 bases; unmatched bases: 3. Germline V gives CDR1 GTSNPN, CDR2 SVGIG (reference sequence). The length of the CDR3 is 14 residues. CDR3 sequence reads: CAWSGDRGNQPQHF. The CDR3 DNA reads as TGTGCCTGGAGTGGGGACAGGGGGAACCAGCCCCAGCATTTT. The whole variable domain, remainder taken from reference TRBV30 and TRBJ1-5, is SQTIHQWPATLVQPVGSPLSLECTVEGTSNPNLYWYRQAAGRGLQLLFYSVGIGQISSEVPQNLSASRPQDRQFILSSKKLLLSDSGFYLCAWSGDRGNQPQHFGDGTRLSIL.

V is TRBV27 and J is TRBJ2-2, with D maybe TRBD2 (5 bases). There are 15 residues in the CDR3. V was clipped by 5 bases and J by 8 bases, with 18 bases between them. The germline CDR1 and CDR2 sequences are MNHEY and SMNVEV (reference sequence). For the CDR3, the DNA is TGTGCCAGCAGTCCCACCCCCGCGCGAGGGGGGGAGCTGTTTTTT. This gives the protein CASSPTPARGGELFF.

This sequence joins TRBV5-1 and TRBJ1-5; 7 bases fit TRBD1. This CDR3 region has 15 residues. The germline V gene encodes CDR1 SGHRS and CDR2 YFSETQ. Trimming cost V 5 bases and J 4 bases; bases outside gene matches: 9. The CDR3 region has the DNA TGCGCCAGCAGACCCACGGGACAGCTAAATCAGCCCCAGCATTTT. Protein product: CASRPTGQLNQPQHF.